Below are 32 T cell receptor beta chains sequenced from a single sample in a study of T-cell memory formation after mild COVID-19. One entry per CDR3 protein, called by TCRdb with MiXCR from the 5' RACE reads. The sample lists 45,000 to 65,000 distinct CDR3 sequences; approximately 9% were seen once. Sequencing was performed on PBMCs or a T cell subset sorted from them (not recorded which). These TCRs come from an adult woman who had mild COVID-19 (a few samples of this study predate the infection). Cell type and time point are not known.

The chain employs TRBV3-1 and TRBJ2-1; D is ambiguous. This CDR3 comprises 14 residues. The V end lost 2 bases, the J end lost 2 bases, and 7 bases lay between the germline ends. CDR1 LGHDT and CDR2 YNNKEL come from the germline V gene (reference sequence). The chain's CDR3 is CASSQFGTYNEQFF. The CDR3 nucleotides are TGTGCCAGCAGCCAATTTGGAACCTACAATGAGCAGTTCTTC.

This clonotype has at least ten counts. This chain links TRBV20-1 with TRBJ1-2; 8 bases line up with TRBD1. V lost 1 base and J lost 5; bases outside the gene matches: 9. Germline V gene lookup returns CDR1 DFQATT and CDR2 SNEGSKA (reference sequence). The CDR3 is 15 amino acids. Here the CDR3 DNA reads TGCAGTGCTAGAGTAGAGGACAGGGTTGGATATGGCTACACCTTC. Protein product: CSARVEDRVGYGYTF.

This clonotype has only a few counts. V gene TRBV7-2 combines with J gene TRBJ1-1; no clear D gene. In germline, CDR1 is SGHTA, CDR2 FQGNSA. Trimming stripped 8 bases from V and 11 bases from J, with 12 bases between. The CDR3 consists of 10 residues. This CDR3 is CASGRLGAFF. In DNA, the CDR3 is TGTGCCAGCGGGCGGTTGGGGGCTTTCTTT.

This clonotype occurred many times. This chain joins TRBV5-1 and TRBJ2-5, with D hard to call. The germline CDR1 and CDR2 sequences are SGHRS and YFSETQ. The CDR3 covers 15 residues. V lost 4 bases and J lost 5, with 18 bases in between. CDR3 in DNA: TGCGCCAGCAGCCAAGCATCGACCACCGGGGAGACCCAGTACTTC. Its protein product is CASSQASTTGETQYF.

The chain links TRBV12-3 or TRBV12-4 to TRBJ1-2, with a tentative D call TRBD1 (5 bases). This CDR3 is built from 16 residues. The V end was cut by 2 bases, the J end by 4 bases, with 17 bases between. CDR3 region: CASSLNVGGGTYGYTF. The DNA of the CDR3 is TGTGCCAGCAGTTTAAACGTCGGCGGTGGGACCTATGGCTACACCTTC.

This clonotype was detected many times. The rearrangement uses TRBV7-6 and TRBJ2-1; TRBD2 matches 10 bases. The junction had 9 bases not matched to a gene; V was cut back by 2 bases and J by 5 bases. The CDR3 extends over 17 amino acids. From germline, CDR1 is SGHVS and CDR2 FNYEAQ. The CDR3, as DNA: TGTGCCAGCAGCTTACCTCCTAGCGGGAGTAGGGACAATGAGCAGTTCTTC. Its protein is CASSLPPSGSRDNEQFF.

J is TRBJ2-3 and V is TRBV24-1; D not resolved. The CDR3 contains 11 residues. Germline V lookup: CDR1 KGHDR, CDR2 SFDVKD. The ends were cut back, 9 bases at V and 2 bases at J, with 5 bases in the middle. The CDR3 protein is CATSHTDTQYF. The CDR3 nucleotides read TGTGCCACCTCGCACACAGATACGCAGTATTTT.

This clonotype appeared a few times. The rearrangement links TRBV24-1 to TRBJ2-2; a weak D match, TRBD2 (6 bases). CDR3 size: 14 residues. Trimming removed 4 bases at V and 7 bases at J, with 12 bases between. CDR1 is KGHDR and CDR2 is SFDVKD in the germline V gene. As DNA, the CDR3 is TGTGCCACCAGTGAGGGGGGATACGTCGGGGAGCTGTTTTTT. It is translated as CATSEGGYVGELFF.

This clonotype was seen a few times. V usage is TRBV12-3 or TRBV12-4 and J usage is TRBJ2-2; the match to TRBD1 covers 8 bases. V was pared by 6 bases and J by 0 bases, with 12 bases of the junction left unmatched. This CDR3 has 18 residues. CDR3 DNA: TGTGCCAGCAGCTTACGGACAGGGAGATTCGCGAACACCGGGGAGCTGTTTTTT. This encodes CASSLRTGRFANTGELFF.

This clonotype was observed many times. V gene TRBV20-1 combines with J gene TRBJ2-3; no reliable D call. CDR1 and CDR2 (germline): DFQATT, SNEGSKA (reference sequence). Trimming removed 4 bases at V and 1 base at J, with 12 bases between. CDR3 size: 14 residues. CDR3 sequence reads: CSAIAHSGTDTQYF. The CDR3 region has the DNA TGCAGTGCTATCGCCCACTCCGGCACAGATACGCAGTATTTT.

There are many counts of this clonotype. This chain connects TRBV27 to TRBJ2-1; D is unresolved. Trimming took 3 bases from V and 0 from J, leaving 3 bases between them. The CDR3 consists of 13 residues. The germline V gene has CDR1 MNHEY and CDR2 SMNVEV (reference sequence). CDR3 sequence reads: CASSFFSYNEQFF. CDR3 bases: TGTGCCAGCAGTTTTTTCTCCTACAATGAGCAGTTCTTC.

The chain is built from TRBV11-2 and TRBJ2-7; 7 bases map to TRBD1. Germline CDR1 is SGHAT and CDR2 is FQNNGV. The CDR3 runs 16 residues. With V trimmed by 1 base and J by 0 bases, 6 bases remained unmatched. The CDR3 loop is CASSLVQPGGSYEQYF. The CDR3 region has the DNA TGTGCCAGCAGCTTAGTGCAGCCAGGGGGCTCCTACGAGCAGTACTTC.

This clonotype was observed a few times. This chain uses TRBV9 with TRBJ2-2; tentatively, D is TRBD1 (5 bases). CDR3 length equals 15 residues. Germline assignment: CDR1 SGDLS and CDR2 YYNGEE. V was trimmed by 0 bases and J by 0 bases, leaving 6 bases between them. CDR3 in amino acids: CASSVGTSNTGELFF. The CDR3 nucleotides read TGTGCCAGCAGCGTAGGGACATCGAACACCGGGGAGCTGTTTTTT. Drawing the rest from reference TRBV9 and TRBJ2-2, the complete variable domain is DSGVTQTPKHLITATGQRVTLRCSPRSGDLSVYWYQQSLDQGLQFLIQYYNGEERAKGNILERFSAQQFPDLHSELNLSSLELGDSALYFCASSVGTSNTGELFFGEGSRLTVL.

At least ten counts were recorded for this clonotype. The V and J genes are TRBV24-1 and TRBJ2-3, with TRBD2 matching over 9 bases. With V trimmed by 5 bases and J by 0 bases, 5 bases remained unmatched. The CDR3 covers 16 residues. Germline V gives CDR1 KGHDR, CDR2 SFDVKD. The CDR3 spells CATSAGRGGSTDTQYF. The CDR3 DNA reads TGTGCCACCAGTGCTGGGCGGGGGGGCAGCACAGATACGCAGTATTTT.

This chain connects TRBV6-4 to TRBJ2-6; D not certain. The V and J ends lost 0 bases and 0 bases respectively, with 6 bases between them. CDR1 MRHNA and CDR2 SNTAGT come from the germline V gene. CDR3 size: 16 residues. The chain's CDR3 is CASSDSVLSGANVLTF. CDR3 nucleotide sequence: TGTGCCAGCAGTGACTCAGTACTCTCTGGGGCCAACGTCCTGACTTTC.

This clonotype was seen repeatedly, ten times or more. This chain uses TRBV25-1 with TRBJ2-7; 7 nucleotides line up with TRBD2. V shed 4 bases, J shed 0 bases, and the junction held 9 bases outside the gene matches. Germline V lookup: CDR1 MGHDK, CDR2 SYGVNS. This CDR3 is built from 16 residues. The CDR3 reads CASSGERDSSSYEQYF. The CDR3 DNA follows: TGTGCCAGCAGTGGGGAGCGGGACTCAAGCTCCTACGAGCAGTACTTC.

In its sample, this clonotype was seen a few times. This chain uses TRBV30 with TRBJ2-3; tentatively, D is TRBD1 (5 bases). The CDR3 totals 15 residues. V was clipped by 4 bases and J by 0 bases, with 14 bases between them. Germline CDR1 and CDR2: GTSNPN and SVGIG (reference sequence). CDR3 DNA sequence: TGTGCCTGGAAGACCACAGGAATAAGCACAGATACGCAGTATTTT. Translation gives CAWKTTGISTDTQYF.

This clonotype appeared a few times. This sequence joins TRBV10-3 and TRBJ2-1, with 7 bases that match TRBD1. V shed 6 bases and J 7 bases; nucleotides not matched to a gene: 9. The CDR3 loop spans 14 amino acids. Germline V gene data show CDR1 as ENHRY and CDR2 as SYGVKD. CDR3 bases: TGTGCCATCAGCCGGGACAGTATGGTAAATGAGCAGTTCTTC. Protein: CAISRDSMVNEQFF.

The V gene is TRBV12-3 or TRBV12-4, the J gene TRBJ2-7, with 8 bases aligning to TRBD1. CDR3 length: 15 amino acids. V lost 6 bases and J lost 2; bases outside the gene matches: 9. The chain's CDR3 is CASSDRGLGTYEQYF. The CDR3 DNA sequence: TGTGCCAGCAGCGACAGGGGACTGGGGACCTACGAGCAGTACTTC.

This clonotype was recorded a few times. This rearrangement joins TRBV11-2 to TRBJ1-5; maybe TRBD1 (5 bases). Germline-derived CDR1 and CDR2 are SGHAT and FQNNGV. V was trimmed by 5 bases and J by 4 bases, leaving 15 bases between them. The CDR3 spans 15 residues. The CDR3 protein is CASSRSGPGNQPQHF. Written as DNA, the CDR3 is TGTGCCAGCAGCCGCTCGGGGCCCGGGAATCAGCCCCAGCATTTT.

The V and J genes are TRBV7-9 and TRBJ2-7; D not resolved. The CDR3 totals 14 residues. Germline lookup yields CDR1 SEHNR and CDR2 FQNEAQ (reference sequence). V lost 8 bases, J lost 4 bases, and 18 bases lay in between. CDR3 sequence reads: CASGSFKEGYEQYF. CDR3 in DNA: TGTGCCAGCGGCTCCTTCAAGGAAGGATACGAGCAGTACTTC. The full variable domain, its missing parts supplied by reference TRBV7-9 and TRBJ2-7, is DTGVSQNPRHKITKRGQNVTFRCDPISEHNRLYWYRQTLGQGPEFLTYFQNEAQLEKSRLLSDRFSAERPKGSFSTLEIQRTEQGDSAMYLCASGSFKEGYEQYFGPGTRLTVT.

In DNA form, the CDR3 reads TGTGCCAGCAGCCGAGGGGGTGCAGATACGCAGTATTTT. Translated: CASSRGGADTQYF. V is TRBV7-2 and J is TRBJ2-3; tentatively, D is TRBD1 (6 bases). V gave up 5 bases and J gave up 4 bases, with 10 bases separating them. Germline CDR1 and CDR2: SGHTA and FQGNSA. The CDR3 length is 13 residues.

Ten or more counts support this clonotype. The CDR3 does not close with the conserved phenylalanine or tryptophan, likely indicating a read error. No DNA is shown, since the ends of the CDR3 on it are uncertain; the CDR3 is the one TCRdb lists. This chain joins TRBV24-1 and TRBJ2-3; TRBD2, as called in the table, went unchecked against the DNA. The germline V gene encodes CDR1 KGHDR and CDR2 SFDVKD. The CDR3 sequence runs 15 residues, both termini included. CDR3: CATSGRGSGREERKC.

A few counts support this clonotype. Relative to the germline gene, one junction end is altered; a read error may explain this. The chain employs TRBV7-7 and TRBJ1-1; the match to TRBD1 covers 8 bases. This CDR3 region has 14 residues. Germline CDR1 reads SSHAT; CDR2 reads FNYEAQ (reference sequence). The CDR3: CASNMDRAVTEAFF. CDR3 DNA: TGTGCTAGCAACATGGACAGGGCGGTCACTGAAGCTTTCTTT.

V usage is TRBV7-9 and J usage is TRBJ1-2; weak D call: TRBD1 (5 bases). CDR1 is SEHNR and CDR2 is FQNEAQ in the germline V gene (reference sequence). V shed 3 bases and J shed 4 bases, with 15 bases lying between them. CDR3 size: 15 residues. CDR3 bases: TGTGCCAGCAGCTTTCCGGACACTCGGTCCTATGGCTACACCTTC. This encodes CASSFPDTRSYGYTF.

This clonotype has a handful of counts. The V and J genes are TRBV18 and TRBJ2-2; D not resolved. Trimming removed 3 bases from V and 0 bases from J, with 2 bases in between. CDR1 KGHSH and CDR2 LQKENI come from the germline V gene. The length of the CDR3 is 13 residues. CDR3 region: CASSPSNTGELFF. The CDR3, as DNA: TGTGCCAGCTCACCCTCGAACACCGGGGAGCTGTTTTTT.

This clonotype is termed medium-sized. The CDR3 DNA reads as TGTGCCAGCAGCCCAGACGGGCAGGGACGAGAGACCCAGTACTTC. This translates into CASSPDGQGRETQYF. J is TRBJ2-5 and V is TRBV9; either TRBD1 or TRBD2 may fit D (5 bases each). CDR1 is SGDLS, CDR2 YYNGEE, per germline. V lost 4 bases, J lost 4 bases, and 17 bases lay in between. The CDR3 length is 15 residues.

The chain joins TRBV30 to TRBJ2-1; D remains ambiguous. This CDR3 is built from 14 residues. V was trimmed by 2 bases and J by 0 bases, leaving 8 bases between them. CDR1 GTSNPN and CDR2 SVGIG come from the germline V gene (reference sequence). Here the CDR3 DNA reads TGTGCCTGGAGTAGGGTGAGCTCCTACAATGAGCAGTTCTTC. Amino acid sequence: CAWSRVSSYNEQFF.

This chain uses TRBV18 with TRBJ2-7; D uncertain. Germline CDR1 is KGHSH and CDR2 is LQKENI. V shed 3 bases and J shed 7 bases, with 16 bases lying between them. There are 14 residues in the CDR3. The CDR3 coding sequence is TGTGCCAGCTCACCCCCCGGACCTCGAAAAGAGCAGTACTTC. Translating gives CASSPPGPRKEQYF. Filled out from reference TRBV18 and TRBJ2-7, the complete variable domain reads NAGVMQNPRHLVRRRGQEARLRCSPMKGHSHVYWYRQLPEEGLKFMVYLQKENIIDESGMPKERFSAEFPKEGPSILRIQQVVRGDSAAYFCASSPPGPRKEQYFGPGTRLTVT.

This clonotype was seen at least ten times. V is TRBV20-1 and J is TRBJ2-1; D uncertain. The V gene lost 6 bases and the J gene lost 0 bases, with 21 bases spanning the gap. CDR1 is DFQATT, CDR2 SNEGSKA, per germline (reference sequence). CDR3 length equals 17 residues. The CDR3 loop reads CSAPRVGGISSYNEQFF. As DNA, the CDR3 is TGCAGTGCCCCCCGGGTCGGCGGTATAAGCTCCTACAATGAGCAGTTCTTC.

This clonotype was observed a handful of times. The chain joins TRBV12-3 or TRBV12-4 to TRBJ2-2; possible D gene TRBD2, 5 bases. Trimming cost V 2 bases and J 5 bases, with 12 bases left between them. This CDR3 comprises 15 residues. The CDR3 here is CASSLRGSGTGELFF. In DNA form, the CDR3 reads TGTGCCAGCAGTTTAAGAGGGTCGGGAACCGGGGAGCTGTTTTTT.

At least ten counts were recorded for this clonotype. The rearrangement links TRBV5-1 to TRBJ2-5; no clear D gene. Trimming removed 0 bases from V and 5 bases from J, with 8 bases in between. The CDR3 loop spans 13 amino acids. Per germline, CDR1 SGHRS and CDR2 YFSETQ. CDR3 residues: CASSLEHLETQYF. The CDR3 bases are TGCGCCAGCAGCTTGGAACATCTCGAGACCCAGTACTTC.